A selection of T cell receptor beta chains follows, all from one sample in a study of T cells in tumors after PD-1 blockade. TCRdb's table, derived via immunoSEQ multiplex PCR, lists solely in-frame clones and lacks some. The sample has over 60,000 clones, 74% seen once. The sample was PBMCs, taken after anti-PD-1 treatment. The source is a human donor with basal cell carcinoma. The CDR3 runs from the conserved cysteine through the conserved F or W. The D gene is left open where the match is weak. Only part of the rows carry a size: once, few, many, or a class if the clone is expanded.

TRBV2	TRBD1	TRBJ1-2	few	CASSERDRGHNGYTF	TGTGCCAGCAGTGAGCGGGACAGGGGGCACAATGGCTACACCTTC
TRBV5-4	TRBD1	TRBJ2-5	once	CASSLGYRGVGETQYF	TGTGCCAGCAGCTTGGGATACAGGGGTGTGGGAGAGACCCAGTACTTC
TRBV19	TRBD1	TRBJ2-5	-	CASKSPGQGRETQYF	TGTGCCAGTAAATCACCGGGACAGGGCAGAGAGACCCAGTACTTC
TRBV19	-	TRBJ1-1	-	CASSIDSGRTEAFF	TGTGCCAGTAGTATAGATTCGGGAAGGACTGAAGCTTTCTTT
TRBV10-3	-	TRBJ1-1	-	CAISETTNTEAFF	TGTGCCATCAGTGAGACGACGAACACTGAAGCTTTCTTT
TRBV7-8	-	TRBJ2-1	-	CASSLDEGSYNEQFF	TGTGCCAGCAGCTTAGACGAGGGCTCCTACAATGAGCAGTTCTTC
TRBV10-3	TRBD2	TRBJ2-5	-	CAISELALAGQETQYF	TGTGCCATCAGTGAGTTGGCGCTAGCGGGGCAAGAGACCCAGTACTTC
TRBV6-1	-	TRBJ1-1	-	CASSETGRYTEAFF	TGTGCCAGCAGTGAAACCGGCAGGTACACTGAAGCTTTCTTT
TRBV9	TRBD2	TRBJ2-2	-	CASSVTSGGVVQRGELFF	TGTGCCAGCAGCGTAACTAGCGGGGGCGTAGTCCAGCGCGGGGAGCTGTTTTTT
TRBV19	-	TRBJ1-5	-	CASSIVSGNMAQHF	TGTGCCAGTAGTATAGTAAGCGGAAATATGGCCCAGCATTTT
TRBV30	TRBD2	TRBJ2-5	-	CASRVAGGQETQYF	TGTGCCTCTAGGGTAGCGGGGGGCCAAGAGACCCAGTACTTC
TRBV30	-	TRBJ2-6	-	CAWRRGAGANVLTF	TGTGCCTGGAGACGGGGCGCTGGGGCCAACGTCCTGACTTTC
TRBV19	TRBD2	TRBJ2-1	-	CASSVSTLRGRYNEQFF	TGTGCCAGTAGTGTCTCGACGTTGCGGGGGAGGTACAATGAGCAGTTCTTC
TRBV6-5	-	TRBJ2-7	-	CASSALGYEQYF	TGTGCCAGCAGCGCCCTAGGCTACGAGCAGTACTTC
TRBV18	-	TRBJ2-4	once	CASSPPVANIQYF	TGTGCCAGCTCACCACCGGTGGCGAACATTCAGTACTTC
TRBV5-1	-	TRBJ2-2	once	CASSLAGALYTGELFF	TGCGCCAGCAGCTTGGCGGGGGCGCTGTACACCGGGGAGCTGTTTTTT
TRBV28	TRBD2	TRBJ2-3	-	CASSFGVAGGSTDTQYF	TGTGCCAGCAGTTTCGGGGTAGCGGGGGGGTCCACAGATACGCAGTATTTT
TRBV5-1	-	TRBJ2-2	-	CASSPQLQQISLFF	TGCGCCAGCAGCCCCCAGCTTCAACAGATCTCCCTGTTTTTT
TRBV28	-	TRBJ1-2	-	CASRPTGRNYGYTF	TGTGCCAGCCGGCCGACAGGACGGAACTATGGCTACACCTTC
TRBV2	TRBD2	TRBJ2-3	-	CASSVPPSGERGGHSTDTQYF	TGTGCCAGCAGTGTCCCCCCCTCAGGGGAACGGGGGGGCCATAGCACAGATACGCAGTATTTT
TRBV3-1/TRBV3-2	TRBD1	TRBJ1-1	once	CASSRQGERNTEAFF	TGTGCCAGCAGCCGACAGGGGGAACGGAACACTGAAGCTTTCTTT
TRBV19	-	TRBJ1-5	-	CASSTITPSNQPQHF	TGTGCCAGTAGTACCATTACACCTAGCAATCAGCCCCAGCATTTT
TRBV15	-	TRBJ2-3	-	CATSRIDEVTTDTQYF	TGTGCCACCAGCAGGATTGATGAGGTTACCACAGATACGCAGTATTTT
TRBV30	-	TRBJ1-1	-	CAWSPTREAFF	TGTGCCTGGAGCCCGACGAGGGAAGCTTTCTTT
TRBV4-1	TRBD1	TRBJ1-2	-	CASSQAGTANGYTF	TGCGCCAGCAGCCAGGCCGGGACAGCGAATGGCTACACCTTC
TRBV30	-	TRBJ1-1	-	CAWKGQSLGGNTEAFF	TGTGCCTGGAAAGGGCAGAGCCTCGGGGGGAACACTGAAGCTTTCTTT
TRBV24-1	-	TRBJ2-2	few	CATSKGGYTGELFF	TGTGCCACCAGTAAAGGCGGGTACACCGGGGAGCTGTTTTTT